One sample yielded the 17 T cell receptor beta chains listed below, sequenced in a study of siplizumab effects on memory and regulatory T cells. TCRdb's copy holds only in-frame clones and misses some; the assay was immunoSEQ multiplex PCR. The sample shows some 63,000 clones, roughly 96% of them seen only once. Sequencing was performed on naive CD8+ T cells sorted from blood. The source is a human donor in good health.

This rearrangement joins TRBV19 to TRBJ1-1; D is unclear. V was trimmed by 6 bases and J by 3 bases, leaving 8 bases between them. Germline V gene sequence: CDR1 LNHDA, CDR2 SQIVND (reference sequence). CDR3 length equals 12 residues. The CDR3 reads CASRAGDTEAFF. CDR3 DNA sequence: TGTGCCAGTAGGGCCGGGGACACTGAAGCTTTCTTT.

This chain's CDR3 is CASSLTGMGTYEQYF. The CDR3 bases are TGCGCCAGCAGCCTAACCGGCATGGGGACCTACGAGCAGTACTTC. The V and J genes are TRBV5-1 and TRBJ2-7; D unclear. Trimming pared 4 bases from V and 2 bases from J, leaving 16 bases between. This CDR3 spans 15 amino acids. The germline CDR1 and CDR2 sequences are SGHRS and YFSETQ. Supplemented by reference TRBV5-1 and TRBJ2-7, the full variable domain reads KAGVTQTPRYLIKTRGQQVTLSCSPISGHRSVSWYQQTPGQGLQFLFEYFSETQRNKGNFPGRFSGRQFSNSRSEMNVSTLELGDSALYLCASSLTGMGTYEQYFGPGTRLTVT.

The rearrangement links TRBV5-1 to TRBJ2-5; maybe TRBD1 (5 bases). The CDR3 length is 15 residues. Germline assignment: CDR1 SGHRS and CDR2 YFSETQ. Trimming took off 6 bases at V and 2 bases at J, with 17 bases between the two ends. CDR3 amino acids: CASTYLTTAQETQYF. The CDR3 DNA reads TGCGCCAGCACCTACTTAACGACAGCACAAGAGACCCAGTACTTC.

This chain uses TRBV7-2 with TRBJ2-1, with D possibly matching TRBD2 (5 bases). The germline V gene has CDR1 SGHTA and CDR2 FQGNSA. The CDR3 has 16 residues. The germline V and J ends were trimmed by 5 bases and 2 bases, with 16 bases remaining between them. This CDR3 reads CASSDTSLLTYNEQFF. CDR3 coding DNA: TGTGCCAGCAGCGATACTAGTCTTCTCACCTACAATGAGCAGTTCTTC.

The chain uses TRBV27 and TRBJ2-7, with 7 bases aligning to TRBD1. CDR3 length: 13 residues. V lost 3 bases and J lost 4; bases outside the gene matches: 3. The germline CDR1 and CDR2 sequences are MNHEY and SMNVEV (reference sequence). The CDR3 DNA follows: TGTGCCAGCAGTTTCCAGGGGGTGTACGAGCAGTACTTC. Its translation: CASSFQGVYEQYF.

The chain is built from TRBV4-1 and TRBJ2-7, with D possibly matching TRBD2 (6 bases). V was cut by 4 bases and J by 1 base, with 11 bases left in between. Per germline, CDR1 MGHRA and CDR2 YSYEKL. This CDR3 is 14 amino acids long. The CDR3 DNA sequence: TGCGCCAGCAGCCCAGGCGGGACGTCCTACGAGCAGTACTTC. This codes for CASSPGGTSYEQYF.

This chain uses TRBV27 with TRBJ2-7; the D gene could be TRBD1 or TRBD2 (5 bases each). The CDR3 has 14 residues. The V and J ends lost 3 bases and 3 bases respectively, with 12 bases between them. Germline loops: CDR1 MNHEY, CDR2 SMNVEV (reference sequence). As DNA, the CDR3 is TGTGCCAGCAGTTTCCGGGACGGGTACTACGAGCAGTACTTC. Protein product: CASSFRDGYYEQYF.

J is TRBJ2-5 and V is TRBV4-1, with 11 bases aligning to TRBD2. The CDR3 sequence is 16 residues long. The V gene end was trimmed by 0 bases and the J gene end by 5 bases; junction bases not matched to a gene: 5. The germline V gene has CDR1 MGHRA and CDR2 YSYEKL. The CDR3: CASSQDLAGGPETQYF. The CDR3 nucleotides are TGCGCCAGCAGCCAAGATTTAGCGGGGGGGCCGGAGACCCAGTACTTC.

The chain has TRBV27 and TRBJ2-1; possibly TRBD1 or TRBD2 for D (5 bases each). Germline loops: CDR1 MNHEY, CDR2 SMNVEV (reference sequence). The CDR3 runs 14 residues. Trimming pared 0 bases from V and 8 bases from J, leaving 11 bases between. CDR3 coding DNA: TGTGCCAGCAGTTTATCGGACACTAGGGATGAGCAGTTCTTC. This encodes CASSLSDTRDEQFF.

The chain couples TRBV29-1 to TRBJ1-2; 9 nucleotides agree with TRBD1. The CDR3 covers 11 residues. The V segment lost 6 bases and the J segment 8 bases; nucleotides outside the gene matches: 4. The germline CDR1 and CDR2 sequences are SQVTM and ANQGSEA. CDR3 in amino acids: CSVGTGQGYTF. CDR3 nucleotides: TGCAGCGTCGGGACAGGGCAAGGCTACACCTTC.

This chain links TRBV29-1 with TRBJ2-5; the match to TRBD2 covers 16 bases. Germline V gene data show CDR1 as SQVTM and CDR2 as ANQGSEA. The CDR3 is made up of 15 amino acids. V gave up 6 bases and J gave up 4 bases; unmatched junction bases: 5. The CDR3 sequence: CSVGLAGGLLETQYF. As DNA, the CDR3 is TGCAGCGTGGGACTAGCGGGGGGGCTTCTAGAGACCCAGTACTTC.

The CDR3 bases are TGCGCCAGCAGCTTAGGGGGGACCACCTACGAGCAGTACTTC. This encodes CASSLGGTTYEQYF. The genes are TRBV5-1 and TRBJ2-7; D may correspond to TRBD1 or TRBD2 (6 bases each). CDR3 length: 14 residues. Germline assignment: CDR1 SGHRS and CDR2 YFSETQ. V was pared by 2 bases and J by 2 bases, with 11 bases between.

V and J are TRBV11-1 and TRBJ1-3, with D perhaps TRBD1 (6 bases). Trimming pared 5 bases from V and 4 bases from J, leaving 12 bases between. The germline V gene has CDR1 SGHAT and CDR2 FQDESV (reference sequence). This CDR3 contains 14 residues. Here the CDR3 DNA reads TGTGCCAGCAGCCCGGTGGGACACGGAAACACCATATATTTT. The encoded protein is CASSPVGHGNTIYF.

The genes are TRBV13 and TRBJ2-5; no firm D call. The CDR3 loop spans 13 amino acids. CDR1 PRHDT and CDR2 FYEKMQ come from the germline V gene (reference sequence). Trimming removed 5 bases from V and 5 bases from J, with 12 bases in between. CDR3: CASSPVQWETQYF. The DNA of the CDR3 is TGTGCCAGCAGCCCCGTCCAGTGGGAGACCCAGTACTTC. The whole variable domain, remainder taken from reference TRBV13 and TRBJ2-5, is AAGVIQSPRHLIKEKRETATLKCYPIPRHDTVYWYQQGPGQDPQFLISFYEKMQSDKGSIPDRFSAQQFSDYHSELNMSSLELGDSALYFCASSPVQWETQYFGPGTRLLVL.

This chain connects TRBV7-9 to TRBJ1-4; D possibly corresponds to TRBD1 (6 bases). The CDR3 length is 15 residues. CDR1 and CDR2 from the germline V gene are SEHNR and FQNEAQ (reference sequence). V was clipped by 2 bases and J by 5 bases, with 12 bases between them. CDR3 in amino acids: CASSLPPGQNEKLFF. The CDR3 DNA follows: TGTGCCAGCAGCTTACCTCCCGGACAGAATGAAAAACTGTTTTTT.

The genes are TRBV5-4 and TRBJ1-2; D remains ambiguous. The CDR3 runs 14 residues. V was clipped by 4 bases and J by 0 bases, with 10 bases between them. From germline, CDR1 is SGHNT and CDR2 YYREEE (reference sequence). In DNA, the CDR3 is TGTGCCAGCAGCCCCCCCAGTTCTAACTATGGCTACACCTTC. It codes for CASSPPSSNYGYTF.

This chain joins TRBV15 and TRBJ2-1; D may be TRBD1 or TRBD2 (6 bases each). Germline V gene lookup returns CDR1 LNHNV and CDR2 YYDKDF (reference sequence). The CDR3 is made up of 13 amino acids. With 10 bases removed from V and 1 base from J, the gap between germline ends came to 11 bases. CDR3 DNA: TGTGCCAGTAGGGGGGATTCCTACAATGAGCAGTTCTTC. This gives the protein CASRGDSYNEQFF.